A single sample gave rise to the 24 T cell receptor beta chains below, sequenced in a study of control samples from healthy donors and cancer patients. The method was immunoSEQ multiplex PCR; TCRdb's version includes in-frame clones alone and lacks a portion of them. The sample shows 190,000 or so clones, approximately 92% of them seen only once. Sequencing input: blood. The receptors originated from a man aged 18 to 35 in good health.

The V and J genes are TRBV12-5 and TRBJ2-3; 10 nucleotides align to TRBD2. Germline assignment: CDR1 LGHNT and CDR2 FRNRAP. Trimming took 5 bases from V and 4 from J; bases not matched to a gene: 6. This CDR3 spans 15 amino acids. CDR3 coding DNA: TGTGCTAGTGGTCCCGGGACTAGCGCGGCAGATACGCAGTATTTT. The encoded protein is CASGPGTSAADTQYF.

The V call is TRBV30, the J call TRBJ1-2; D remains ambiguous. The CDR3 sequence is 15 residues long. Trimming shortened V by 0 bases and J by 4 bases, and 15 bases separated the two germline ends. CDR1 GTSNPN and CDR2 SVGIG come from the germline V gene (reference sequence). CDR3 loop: CAWSVRVGIAYGYTF. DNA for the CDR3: TGTGCCTGGAGTGTACGGGTCGGTATTGCCTATGGCTACACCTTC.

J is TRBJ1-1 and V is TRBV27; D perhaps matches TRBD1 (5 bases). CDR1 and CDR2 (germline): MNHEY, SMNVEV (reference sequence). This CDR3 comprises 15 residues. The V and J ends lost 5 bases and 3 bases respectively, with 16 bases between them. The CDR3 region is CASSHYSTRDTEAFF. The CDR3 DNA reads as TGTGCCAGCAGTCATTACTCGACCAGGGACACTGAAGCTTTCTTT.

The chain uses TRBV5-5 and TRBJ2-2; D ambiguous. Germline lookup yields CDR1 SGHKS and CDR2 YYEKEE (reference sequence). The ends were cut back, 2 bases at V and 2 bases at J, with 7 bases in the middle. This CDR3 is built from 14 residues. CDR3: CASSFYSNTGELFF. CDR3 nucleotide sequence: TGTGCCAGCAGCTTCTACAGTAACACCGGGGAGCTGTTTTTT.

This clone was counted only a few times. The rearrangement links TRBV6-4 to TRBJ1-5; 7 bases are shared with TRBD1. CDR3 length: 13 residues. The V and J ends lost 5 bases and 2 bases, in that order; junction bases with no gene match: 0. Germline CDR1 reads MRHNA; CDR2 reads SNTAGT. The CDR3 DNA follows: TGTGCCAGCAGTACAGGGGGCAATCAGCCCCAGCATTTT. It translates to CASSTGGNQPQHF.

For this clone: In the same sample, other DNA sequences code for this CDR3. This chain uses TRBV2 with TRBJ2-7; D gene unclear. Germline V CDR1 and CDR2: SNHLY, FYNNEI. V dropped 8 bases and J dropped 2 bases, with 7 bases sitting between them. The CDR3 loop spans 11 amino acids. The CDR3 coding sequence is TGTGCCAGCGGGGAAGCCTACGAGCAGTACTTC. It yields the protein CASGEAYEQYF.

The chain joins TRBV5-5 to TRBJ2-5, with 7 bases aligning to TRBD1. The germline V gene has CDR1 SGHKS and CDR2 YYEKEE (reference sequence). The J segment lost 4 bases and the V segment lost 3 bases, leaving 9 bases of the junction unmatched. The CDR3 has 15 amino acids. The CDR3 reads CASSSRLTGAETQYF. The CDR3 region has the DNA TGTGCCAGCAGCTCGAGACTAACAGGGGCAGAGACCCAGTACTTC.

CDR3: CASSSTSGGNTIYF. The CDR3 DNA sequence: TGTGCCAGCAGTTCAACCTCGGGTGGAAACACCATATATTTT. This chain joins TRBV3-1 (or the pseudogene TRBV3-2) and TRBJ1-3; no clear D. The V gene's germline CDR1 is LGHDT and CDR2 YNNKEL (reference sequence). The CDR3 runs to 14 residues. The V end lost 6 bases, the J end lost 3 bases, and 12 bases lay between the germline ends.

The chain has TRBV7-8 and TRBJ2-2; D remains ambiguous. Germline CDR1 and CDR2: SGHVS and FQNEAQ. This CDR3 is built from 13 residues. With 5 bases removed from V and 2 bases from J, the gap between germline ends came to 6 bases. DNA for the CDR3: TGTGCCAGCAGCCTACGAAACACCGGGGAGCTGTTTTTT. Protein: CASSLRNTGELFF.

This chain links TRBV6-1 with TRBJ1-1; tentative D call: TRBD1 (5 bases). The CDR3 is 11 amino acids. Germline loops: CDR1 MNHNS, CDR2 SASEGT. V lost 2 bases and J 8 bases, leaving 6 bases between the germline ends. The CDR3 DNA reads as TGTGCCAGCAGTGAAAAGGGGGAAGCTTTCTTT. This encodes CASSEKGEAFF.

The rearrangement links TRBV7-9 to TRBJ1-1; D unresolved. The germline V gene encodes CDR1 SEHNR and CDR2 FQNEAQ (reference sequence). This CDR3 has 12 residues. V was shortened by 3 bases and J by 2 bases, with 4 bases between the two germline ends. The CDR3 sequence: CASSFPNTEAFF. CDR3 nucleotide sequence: TGTGCCAGCAGCTTTCCCAACACTGAAGCTTTCTTT.

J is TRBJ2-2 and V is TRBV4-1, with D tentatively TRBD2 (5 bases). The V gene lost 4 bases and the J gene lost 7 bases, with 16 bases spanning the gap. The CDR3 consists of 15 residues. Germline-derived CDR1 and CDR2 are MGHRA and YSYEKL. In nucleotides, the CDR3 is TGCGCCAGCAGCCCGGCCGGGATGAAAGGCGGGGAGCTGTTTTTT. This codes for CASSPAGMKGGELFF.

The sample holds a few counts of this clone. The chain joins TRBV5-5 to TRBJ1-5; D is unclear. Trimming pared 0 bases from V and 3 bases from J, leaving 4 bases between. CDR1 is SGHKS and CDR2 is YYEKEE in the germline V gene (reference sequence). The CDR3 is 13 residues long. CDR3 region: CASSLEINQPQHF. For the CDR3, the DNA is TGTGCCAGCAGCTTGGAGATCAATCAGCCCCAGCATTTT.

The CDR3 spells CASSPLGGQIETQYF. The CDR3 DNA reads TGTGCCAGCTCACCTCTTGGGGGGCAGATAGAGACCCAGTACTTC. This chain connects TRBV18 to TRBJ2-5; D possibly uses TRBD1 or TRBD2 (6 bases each). Germline CDR1 is KGHSH and CDR2 is LQKENI. Trimming shortened V by 3 bases and J by 4 bases, and 15 bases separated the two germline ends. The CDR3 has 15 amino acids.

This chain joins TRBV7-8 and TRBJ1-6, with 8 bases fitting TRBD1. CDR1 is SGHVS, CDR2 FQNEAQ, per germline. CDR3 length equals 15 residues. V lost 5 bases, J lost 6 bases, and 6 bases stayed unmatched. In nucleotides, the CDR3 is TGTGCCAGCAGCACTTGGACAGGGTCTAATTCACCCCTCCACTTT. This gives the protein CASSTWTGSNSPLHF.

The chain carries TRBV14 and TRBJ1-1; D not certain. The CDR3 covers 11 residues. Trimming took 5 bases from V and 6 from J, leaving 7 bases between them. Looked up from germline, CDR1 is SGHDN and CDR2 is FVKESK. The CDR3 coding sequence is TGTGCCAGCAGCGGGAGGGCTGAAGCTTTCTTT. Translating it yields CASSGRAEAFF.

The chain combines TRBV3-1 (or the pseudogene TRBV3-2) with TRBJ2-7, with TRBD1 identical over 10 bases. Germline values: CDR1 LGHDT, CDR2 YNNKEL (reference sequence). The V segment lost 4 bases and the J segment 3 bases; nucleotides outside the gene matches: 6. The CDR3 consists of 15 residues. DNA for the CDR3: TGTGCCAGCAGCCCCTTATGGACAGGGGGCTACGAGCAGTACTTC. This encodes CASSPLWTGGYEQYF.

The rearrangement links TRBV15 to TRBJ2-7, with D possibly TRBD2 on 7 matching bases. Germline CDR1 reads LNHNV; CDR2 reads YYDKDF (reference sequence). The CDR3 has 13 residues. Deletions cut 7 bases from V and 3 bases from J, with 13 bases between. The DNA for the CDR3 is TGTGCCACCAATCGGAGGGGGGGCTACGAGCAGTACTTC. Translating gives CATNRRGGYEQYF.

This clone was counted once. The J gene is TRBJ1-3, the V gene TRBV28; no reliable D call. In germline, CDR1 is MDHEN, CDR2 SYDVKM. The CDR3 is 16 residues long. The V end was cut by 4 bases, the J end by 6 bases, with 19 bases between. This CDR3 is CASSSLLGSLPNTIYF. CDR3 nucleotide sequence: TGTGCCAGCAGTTCCCTTCTCGGCTCCCTCCCAAACACCATATATTTT.

CDR3 bases: TGTGCCAGCAGCAGATATCGACAGGGGGCTACGAACACTGAAGCTTTCTTT. Its translation: CASSRYRQGATNTEAFF. The V and J genes are TRBV28 and TRBJ1-1, with TRBD1 matching 10 bases. CDR3 size: 17 residues. Germline V lookup: CDR1 MDHEN, CDR2 SYDVKM. The V and J ends lost 6 bases and 1 base, in that order; junction bases with no gene match: 11.

For the CDR3, the DNA is TGTGCCACCAGTGGGGGGACAGCCGAAGCTTTCTTT. As protein: CATSGGTAEAFF. The V gene is TRBV24-1, the J gene TRBJ1-1; 7 bases line up with TRBD1. Germline-derived CDR1 and CDR2 are KGHDR and SFDVKD. J was trimmed by 8 bases and V by 5 bases; bases with no gene match: 4. The CDR3 covers 12 residues.

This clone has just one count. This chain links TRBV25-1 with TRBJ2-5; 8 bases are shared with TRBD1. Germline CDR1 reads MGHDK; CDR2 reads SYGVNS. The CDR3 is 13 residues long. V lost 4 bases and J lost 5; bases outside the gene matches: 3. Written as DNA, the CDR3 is TGTGCCAGCAGTGCAGGGGGCGCGGAGACCCAGTACTTC. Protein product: CASSAGGAETQYF.

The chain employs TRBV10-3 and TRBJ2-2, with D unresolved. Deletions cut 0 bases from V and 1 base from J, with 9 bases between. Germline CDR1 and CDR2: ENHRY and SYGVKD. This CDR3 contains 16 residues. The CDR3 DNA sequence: TGTGCCATCAGTGAGTCGAAGGGTTTGAACACCGGGGAGCTGTTTTTT. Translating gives CAISESKGLNTGELFF.

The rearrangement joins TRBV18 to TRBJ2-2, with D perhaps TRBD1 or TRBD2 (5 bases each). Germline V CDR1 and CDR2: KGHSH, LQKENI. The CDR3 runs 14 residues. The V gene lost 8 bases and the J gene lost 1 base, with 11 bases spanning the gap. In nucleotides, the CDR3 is TGTGCCAGCCCCGCTGGGGGGAACACCGGGGAGCTGTTTTTT. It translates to CASPAGGNTGELFF.